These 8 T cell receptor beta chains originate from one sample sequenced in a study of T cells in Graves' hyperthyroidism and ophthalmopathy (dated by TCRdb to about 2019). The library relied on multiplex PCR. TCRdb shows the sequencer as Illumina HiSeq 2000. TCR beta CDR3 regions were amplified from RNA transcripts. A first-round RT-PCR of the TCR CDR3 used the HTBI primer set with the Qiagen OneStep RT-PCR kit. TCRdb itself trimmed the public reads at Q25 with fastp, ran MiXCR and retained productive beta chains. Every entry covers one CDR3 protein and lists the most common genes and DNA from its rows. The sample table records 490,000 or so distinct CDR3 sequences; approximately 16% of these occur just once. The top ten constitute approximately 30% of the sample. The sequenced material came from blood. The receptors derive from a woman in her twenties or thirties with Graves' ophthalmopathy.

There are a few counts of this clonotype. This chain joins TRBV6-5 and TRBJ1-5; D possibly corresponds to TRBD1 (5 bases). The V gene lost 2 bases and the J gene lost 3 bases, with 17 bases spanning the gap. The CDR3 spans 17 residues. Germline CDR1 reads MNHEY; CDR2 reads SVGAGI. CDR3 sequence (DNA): TGTGCCAGCAGTTACCCAGAACAGGCGACGCACAATCAGCCCCAGCATTTT. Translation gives CASSYPEQATHNQPQHF.

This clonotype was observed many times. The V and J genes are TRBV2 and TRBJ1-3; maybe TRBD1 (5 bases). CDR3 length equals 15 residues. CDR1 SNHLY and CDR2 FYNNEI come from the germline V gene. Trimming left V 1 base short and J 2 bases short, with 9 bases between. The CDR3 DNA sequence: TGTGCCAGCAGTGAAGGAGTCAGGGCTGGAAACACCATATATTTT. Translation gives CASSEGVRAGNTIYF.

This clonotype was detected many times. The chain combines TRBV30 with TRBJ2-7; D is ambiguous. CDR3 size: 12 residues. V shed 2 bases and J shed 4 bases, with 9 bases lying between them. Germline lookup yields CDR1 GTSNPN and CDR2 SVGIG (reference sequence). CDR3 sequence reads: CAWSPPRYEQYF. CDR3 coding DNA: TGTGCCTGGAGTCCCCCACGTTACGAGCAGTACTTC.

The CDR3 nucleotides are TGTGCCAGCAGCTTGATATGGGAGAACCCCCACGAGCAGTACTTC. Its protein product is CASSLIWENPHEQYF. This chain joins TRBV7-2 and TRBJ2-7; weak D call: TRBD2 (5 bases). CDR1 is SGHTA and CDR2 is FQGNSA in the germline V gene. V was clipped by 3 bases and J by 5 bases, with 17 bases between them. CDR3 size: 15 residues.

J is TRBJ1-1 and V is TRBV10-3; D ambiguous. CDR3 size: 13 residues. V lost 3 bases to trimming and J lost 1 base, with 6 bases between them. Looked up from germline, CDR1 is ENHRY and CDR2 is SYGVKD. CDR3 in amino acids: CAISEWGNTEAFF. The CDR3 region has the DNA TGTGCCATCAGTGAATGGGGGAACACTGAAGCTTTCTTT.

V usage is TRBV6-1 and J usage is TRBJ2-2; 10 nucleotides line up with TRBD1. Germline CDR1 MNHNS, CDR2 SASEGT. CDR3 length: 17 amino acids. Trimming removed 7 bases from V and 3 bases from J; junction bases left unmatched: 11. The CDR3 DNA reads TGTGCCAGCACCTACGGTTGGACAGGGGGTTACACCGGGGAGCTGTTTTTT. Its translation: CASTYGWTGGYTGELFF.

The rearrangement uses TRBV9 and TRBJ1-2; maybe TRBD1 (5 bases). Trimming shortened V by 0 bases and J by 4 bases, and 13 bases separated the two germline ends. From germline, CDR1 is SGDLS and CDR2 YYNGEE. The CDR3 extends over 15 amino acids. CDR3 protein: CASSVDGAAAYGYTF. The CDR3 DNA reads TGTGCCAGCAGCGTAGATGGGGCTGCCGCCTATGGCTACACCTTC.

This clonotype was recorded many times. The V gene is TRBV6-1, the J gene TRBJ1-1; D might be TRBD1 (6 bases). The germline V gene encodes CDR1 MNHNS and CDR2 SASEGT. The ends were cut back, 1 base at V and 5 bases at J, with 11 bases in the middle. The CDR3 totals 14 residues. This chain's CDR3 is CASSEEGGRTEAFF. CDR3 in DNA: TGTGCCAGCAGTGAAGAAGGGGGTCGGACTGAAGCTTTCTTT.